This T cell receptor (beta chain) was observed in a study of shared clonotypes between healthy human individuals. Study-level results: It was anticipated that sequencing depth would influence how many clonotypes donors shared. Limited genetic and exposure-history diversity came from having few donors. Lower generation probabilities were found for non-shared clonotypes than for those shared by all four donors.

Clones were sequenced by immunoSEQ multiplex PCR, and TCRdb holds only the in-frame ones, with some missing. The sample holds about 2 million clones, over 85% seen once. This CDR3 has 16 residues. The germline V gene encodes CDR1 KGHSH and CDR2 LQKENI. V was clipped by 4 bases and J by 0 bases; unmatched bases: 4. Concerning this clone itself: Its antigen is unknown.

This TCR was recovered from a man younger than 35 in good health. The gene calls are TRBV18 and TRBJ2-4; TRBD1 matches at 9 bases. Sequenced input: naive CD4+ T cells sorted from blood. Subset noted: CD45RA+ positively selected. The CDR3: CASSQQGALAKNIQYF. The CDR3 region has the DNA TGTGCCAGCTCACAACAGGGGGCTCTAGCCAAAAACATTCAGTACTTC. The whole variable domain, filled in from reference TRBV18 and TRBJ2-4, reads NAGVMQNPRHLVRRRGQEARLRCSPMKGHSHVYWYRQLPEEGLKFMVYLQKENIIDESGMPKERFSAEFPKEGPSILRIQQVVRGDSAAYFCASSQQGALAKNIQYFGAGTRLSVL.